The 26 T cell receptor beta chains below all came from one sample that was sequenced in a study of blood T cell repertoires in COVID-19. This table comes from immunoSEQ multiplex PCR, and its TCRdb copy is limited to in-frame clones, with some not included. The repertoire includes 270,000 or so clones, roughly 88% of them detected once, and about 3% sits in the top ten. The sample was peripheral blood. These receptors originate from a woman between 25 and 40 years old with active or convalescent COVID-19.

This clone was counted a few times. The chain employs TRBV13 and TRBJ2-7, with D perhaps TRBD2 (5 bases). The CDR3 covers 16 residues. The V and J ends lost 0 bases and 0 bases respectively, with 12 bases between them. CDR1 and CDR2 from the germline V gene are PRHDT and FYEKMQ (reference sequence). CDR3 amino acids: CASSLGGEGGSYEQYF. The CDR3 nucleotides are TGTGCCAGCAGCTTAGGGGGCGAGGGCGGCTCCTACGAGCAGTACTTC.

J is TRBJ2-5 and V is TRBV28, with 7 bases aligning to TRBD1. CDR3 length: 14 residues. Trimming removed 5 bases from V and 5 bases from J; junction bases left unmatched: 8. Germline V gene sequence: CDR1 MDHEN, CDR2 SYDVKM. The CDR3 DNA reads as TGTGCCAGCAGTCCGACAGGGTACCTGGAGACCCAGTACTTC. It codes for CASSPTGYLETQYF.

DNA of the CDR3: TGTGCCATCAGTGACTCTTTGCACCCGGTCACCTTATATGGCTACACCTTC. Protein: CAISDSLHPVTLYGYTF. V gene TRBV10-3 combines with J gene TRBJ1-2; D not resolved. The ends were cut back, 3 bases at V and 5 bases at J, with 22 bases in the middle. CDR1 is ENHRY, CDR2 SYGVKD, per germline. The CDR3 covers 17 residues.

The chain links TRBV6-6 to TRBJ2-3; weak D call: TRBD2 (6 bases). Trimming took off 5 bases at V and 10 bases at J, with 16 bases between the two ends. Germline CDR1 MNHNY, CDR2 SVGAGI (reference sequence). The CDR3 runs 13 residues. This CDR3 is CASSPQITGAQYF. CDR3 DNA: TGTGCCAGCAGTCCCCAAATCACGGGGGCGCAGTATTTT.

The chain couples TRBV7-2 to TRBJ1-3; unclear D gene. V was shortened by 3 bases and J by 1 base, with 4 bases between the two germline ends. The CDR3 sequence is 13 residues long. CDR1 and CDR2 from the germline V gene are SGHTA and FQGNSA. The CDR3 coding sequence is TGTGCCAGCAGCTTTCTTTCTGGAAACACCATATATTTT. Protein: CASSFLSGNTIYF.

The chain is built from TRBV12-5 and TRBJ2-1, with 9 bases lining up with TRBD1. Per germline, CDR1 LGHNT and CDR2 FRNRAP. The CDR3 runs 17 residues. V shed 1 base, J shed 3 bases, and the junction held 7 bases outside the gene matches. The CDR3 bases are TGTGCTAGTGGTTTGGGCCCCACAGGGGGCTGCTACAATGAGCAGTTCTTC. It yields the protein CASGLGPTGGCYNEQFF. The full variable domain, its missing parts supplied by reference TRBV12-5 and TRBJ2-1, is DARVTQTPRHKVTEMGQEVTMRCQPILGHNTVFWYRQTMMQGLELLAYFRNRAPLDDSGMPKDRFSAEMPDATLATLKIQPSEPRDSAVYFCASGLGPTGGCYNEQFFGPGTRLTVL.

This clone was recorded only once. This rearrangement joins TRBV29-1 to TRBJ2-3, with 7 bases aligning to TRBD2. The ends lost 8 bases at V and 2 bases at J; junction bases unmatched: 13. Germline-derived CDR1 and CDR2 are SQVTM and ANQGSEA. This CDR3 contains 15 residues. CDR3 sequence: CSHTPPGGFTDTQYF. In DNA form, the CDR3 reads TGCAGCCATACTCCCCCGGGGGGATTCACAGATACGCAGTATTTT.

Many counts were recorded for this clone. V gene TRBV6-1 combines with J gene TRBJ2-1, with 8 nucleotides matching TRBD1. J was trimmed by 3 bases and V by 0 bases; bases with no gene match: 1. Germline V gene sequence: CDR1 MNHNS, CDR2 SASEGT. This CDR3 has 15 amino acids. The CDR3 region has the DNA TGTGCCAGCAGTGAAGCCACAGGGGGCTACAATGAGCAGTTCTTC. This encodes CASSEATGGYNEQFF.

CDR3 protein: CASSQSLNYGYTF. The CDR3 DNA is TGTGCCAGCAGCCAAAGCCTTAACTATGGCTACACCTTC. The chain is built from TRBV14 and TRBJ1-2, with D hard to call. This CDR3 region has 13 residues. Germline CDR1 and CDR2: SGHDN and FVKESK. V was shortened by 2 bases and J by 1 base, with 5 bases between the two germline ends.

The chain joins TRBV29-1 to TRBJ2-1; D gene unclear. This CDR3 region has 10 residues. Germline V gene lookup returns CDR1 SQVTM and CDR2 ANQGSEA. V shed 4 bases and J shed 8 bases, with 6 bases lying between them. CDR3 residues: CSVVSDEQFF. The CDR3 region has the DNA TGCAGCGTTGTCTCGGATGAGCAGTTCTTC.

A single count supports this clone. The genes are TRBV30 and TRBJ1-1, with D tentatively TRBD1 (5 bases). The CDR3 contains 14 residues. CDR1 is GTSNPN and CDR2 is SVGIG in the germline V gene (reference sequence). V dropped 0 bases and J dropped 0 bases, with 8 bases sitting between them. The chain's CDR3 is CAWSVAGMNTEAFF. Written as DNA, the CDR3 is TGTGCCTGGAGTGTCGCAGGGATGAACACTGAAGCTTTCTTT.

The chain joins TRBV9 to TRBJ2-5, with D perhaps TRBD1 (6 bases). V gave up 1 base and J gave up 2 bases, with 12 bases separating them. CDR1 and CDR2 from the germline V gene are SGDLS and YYNGEE. There are 15 residues in the CDR3. This CDR3 is CASSVRGTPQETQYF. The CDR3, as DNA: TGTGCCAGCAGCGTAAGAGGGACACCTCAAGAGACCCAGTACTTC.

This clone has a handful of counts. V usage is TRBV10-3 and J usage is TRBJ1-3, with D hard to call. This CDR3 is built from 15 residues. Trimming took off 0 bases at V and 3 bases at J, with 9 bases between the two ends. CDR1 and CDR2 from the germline V gene are ENHRY and SYGVKD. This CDR3 is CAISESSGIGNTIYF. The CDR3 region has the DNA TGTGCCATCAGTGAGTCCTCGGGAATTGGAAACACCATATATTTT.

This clone was detected only once. The rearrangement links TRBV10-3 to TRBJ2-2, with D perhaps matching TRBD2 (6 bases). The ends were cut back, 1 base at V and 3 bases at J, with 12 bases in the middle. From germline, CDR1 is ENHRY and CDR2 SYGVKD. The CDR3 is 16 residues long. The CDR3 DNA is TGTGCCATCAGTGAGTTTGAGGGCGGGGACACCGGGGAGCTGTTTTTT. This sequence encodes CAISEFEGGDTGELFF.

The chain links TRBV12-3 or TRBV12-4 to TRBJ2-3; the D is unclear. Trimming removed 3 bases from V and 9 bases from J, with 10 bases in between. This CDR3 is 12 amino acids long. CDR3 region: CASSFLGSTQYF. DNA of the CDR3: TGTGCCAGCAGTTTCCTGGGCTCAACGCAGTATTTT.

This chain joins TRBV6-5 and TRBJ2-7; D is perhaps TRBD2 (6 bases). This CDR3 has 13 amino acids. Trimming took 6 bases from V and 7 from J, leaving 16 bases between them. Looked up from germline, CDR1 is MNHEY and CDR2 is SVGAGI. CDR3 loop: CASSRDFQGEQYF. The CDR3 bases are TGTGCCAGCAGCCGGGACTTCCAGGGAGAGCAGTACTTC.

The chain has TRBV10-3 and TRBJ2-5, with 8 bases lining up with TRBD2. From germline, CDR1 is ENHRY and CDR2 SYGVKD. Germline trimming cut 3 bases from V and 0 bases from J; bases unmatched to any gene: 9. The CDR3 has 17 residues. CDR3 nucleotide sequence: TGTGCCATCAGTGACGGGGGGGCAGGGTTCTACCAAGAGACCCAGTACTTC. This encodes CAISDGGAGFYQETQYF.

The J gene is TRBJ1-2, the V gene TRBV19; a weak D match, TRBD1 (5 bases). The CDR3 spans 16 residues. CDR1 is LNHDA and CDR2 is SQIVND in the germline V gene (reference sequence). Trimming left V 6 bases short and J 2 bases short, with 19 bases between. In nucleotides, the CDR3 is TGTGCCAGTAGCTCCGGCGGAGGGGACGGGAACTATGGCTACACCTTC. Its protein product is CASSSGGGDGNYGYTF. Together with reference TRBV19 and TRBJ1-2, the CDR3 gives the full variable domain: DGGITQSPKYLFRKEGQNVTLSCEQNLNHDAMYWYRQDPGQGLRLIYYSQIVNDFQKGDIAEGYSVSREKKESFPLTVTSAQKNPTAFYLCASSSGGGDGNYGYTFGSGTRLTVV.

This rearrangement joins TRBV10-3 to TRBJ1-6; TRBD1 matches at 7 bases. J gave up 8 bases and V 2 bases, and 3 bases lay outside the gene matches. CDR3 length: 14 residues. Germline V gene data show CDR1 as ENHRY and CDR2 as SYGVKD. The CDR3 DNA reads TGTGCCATCAGTGAGAACAGGGGACATTCACCCCTCCACTTT. Encoded protein: CAISENRGHSPLHF.

DNA for the CDR3: TGTGCCACTCCGTACACTGAAGCTTTCTTT. It translates to CATPYTEAFF. The chain employs TRBV12-3 or TRBV12-4 and TRBJ1-1; D not certain. This CDR3 has 10 amino acids. V lost 10 bases, J lost 3 bases, and 6 bases lay in between.

A remark on this clone: This specimen includes other DNA sequences encoding the same CDR3. This chain links TRBV18 with TRBJ1-1, with TRBD1 as a possible D gene (6 bases). The CDR3 runs to 13 residues. V was trimmed by 6 bases and J by 1 base, leaving 9 bases between them. CDR1 KGHSH and CDR2 LQKENI come from the germline V gene. CDR3 in DNA: TGTGCCAGCTCCCAACAGGGGAACACTGAAGCTTTCTTT. It specifies CASSQQGNTEAFF.

The CDR3 sequence is CASSLPSSYNEQFF. In nucleotides, the CDR3 is TGTGCCAGCAGTTTACCGAGCTCCTACAATGAGCAGTTCTTC. The rearrangement uses TRBV28 and TRBJ2-1; no firm D call. Trimming removed 2 bases from V and 0 bases from J, with 5 bases in between. The CDR3 covers 14 residues. From germline, CDR1 is MDHEN and CDR2 SYDVKM. The full variable domain, its missing parts supplied by reference TRBV28 and TRBJ2-1, is DVKVTQSSRYLVKRTGEKVFLECVQDMDHENMFWYRQDPGLGLRLIYFSYDVKMKEKGDIPEGYSVSREKKERFSLILESASTNQTSMYLCASSLPSSYNEQFFGPGTRLTVL.

The V call is TRBV28, the J call TRBJ1-5; 9 positions agree with TRBD1. Germline V lookup: CDR1 MDHEN, CDR2 SYDVKM. The length of the CDR3 is 16 residues. V shed 5 bases, J shed 6 bases, and the junction held 11 bases outside the gene matches. CDR3 loop: CASSPPGQGLGQPQHF. CDR3 in DNA: TGTGCCAGCAGTCCCCCGGGACAGGGTTTGGGTCAGCCCCAGCATTTT.

This chain's CDR3 is CASSYQGIGGYTF. The CDR3 DNA reads TGTGCCAGCAGCTATCAGGGGATCGGTGGCTACACCTTC. J is TRBJ1-2 and V is TRBV5-4; TRBD1 is a possible D gene (6 bases). V was pared by 3 bases and J by 7 bases, with 13 bases between. Germline CDR1 reads SGHNT; CDR2 reads YYREEE (reference sequence). The CDR3 runs to 13 residues. The whole variable domain, remainder taken from reference TRBV5-4 and TRBJ1-2, is ETGVTQSPTHLIKTRGQQVTLRCSSQSGHNTVSWYQQALGQGPQFIFQYYREEENGRGNFPPRFSGLQFPNYSSELNVNALELDDSALYLCASSYQGIGGYTFGSGTRLTVV.

This sequence joins TRBV27 and TRBJ1-6, with 10 bases that match TRBD1. After removal of 4 bases from V and 7 bases from J, the junction contained 1 base not matched to a gene. Germline lookup yields CDR1 MNHEY and CDR2 SMNVEV (reference sequence). There are 14 residues in the CDR3. The CDR3 spells CASSWGQGNSPLHF. CDR3 nucleotides: TGTGCCAGCAGTTGGGGACAGGGGAATTCACCCCTCCACTTT.

The gene calls are TRBV5-1 and TRBJ2-6; possibly TRBD2 for D (6 bases). Deletions cut 2 bases from V and 0 bases from J, with 15 bases between. The CDR3 totals 18 residues. Germline V gene data show CDR1 as SGHRS and CDR2 as YFSETQ. The DNA for the CDR3 is TGCGCCAGCAGCTTTGCAGCGGGTGGGCTCTCTGGGGCCAACGTCCTGACTTTC. Translating gives CASSFAAGGLSGANVLTF.